The sequence of this T cell receptor beta chain was determined in a study of cytomegalovirus exposure and HLA in healthy donors (dated by TCRdb to 2016 to 2017). As for the study more broadly: According to an earlier analysis of 587 of the donors, 200 million or so T cells yielded roughly 100 million unique TCR beta sequences and 276 Gb of sequence data. Approximately 310 gigabases of sequencing data and 75 million to 85 million unique TCR sequences made up an early release that covered about 640 HLA-typed donors. The genetic ancestry cluster associated with self-reported Caucasian donors included 70% to 85% of the roughly 400 genotyped donors. The study aimed to test whether cataloging public T cell receptors could reveal signatures of past pathogen exposure. The study profiled the T cell repertoires of hundreds of subjects by immunosequencing and related them to cytomegalovirus serostatus. In addition to the first cohort of about 650 subjects, a separate validation cohort of approximately 130 different subjects was used. High-throughput TCR immunosequencing, statistical association of individual TCRs with disease status, and machine learning were combined to predict cytomegalovirus infection status. In a later analysis, previously published TCR beta repertoires from 666 donors were re-analyzed and high-resolution HLA genotyping was added so that TCR occurrence patterns could be studied. The later analysis used no new phenotypic data to find candidate immune exposures, relying instead on TCR beta sequences and their occurrence across donors. To decide whether each TCR beta V gene segment behaved as functional or pseudogenic, an earlier analysis of fewer than 750 of the donors relied on high-throughput TCR beta sequencing. Donor age, sex, ethnicity and CMV serostatus were compiled alongside the repertoire data. A later genetic analysis used genome-wide SNP genotypes for about 65% of the 666 donors, treating that subset as a discovery cohort. Every repertoire in the discovery cohort had been generated on one and the same sequencing platform. HLA typing covered class I and class II loci at four-digit resolution. Typing coverage differed by locus: A, B, C, DRB1 and DQB1 were typed in about 629-640 donors, DQA1 in about 510, DPA1 in 606, and DPB1 in just under 490. About 5 DR-DQ haplotypes were handled as single units for association and clustering, since linkage in the cohort was strong. Among under 450 genotyped donors of the cohort, an average of around 240,000 unique TCR beta nucleotide sequences were sequenced per donor, 15% to 20% of them non-productive. General study outcomes and caveats: A further reported finding was that TCR beta sequences accurately predicted the HLA-A and HLA-B alleles for most subjects in the first cohort. In a later analysis, TCR association rates were found to vary across HLA loci, with the most associated TCRs seen for DRB1 alleles and the fewest for HLA-C alleles. In a later analysis, several top co-occurrence clusters were reported to appear linked to parvovirus B19, influenza, CMV and Epstein-Barr virus. A cluster of highly shared sequence variants was judged likely to represent a technical artifact of the sequencing pipeline. The authors suggested that the approach could potentially be generalized to other disease states and immunological phenotypes. Most TCR sequences were observed very rarely across donors, whereas some public TCRs were present in many individuals. Approximately 18 rarely observed V segments, including chromosome 9 orphons, were excluded from the earlier analysis of several hundred of the donors because counts were too low. The study listed approximately 150 TCR beta chains as associated with cytomegalovirus. Specific HLA alleles were associated with roughly 16,000 TCR beta sequences at a false discovery rate of 0.05 in a later analysis. Correlated functional status among segregating V segments might be attributable to linkage disequilibrium, but an unknown experimental factor could not be ruled out. A few of the identified cytomegalovirus-associated TCR beta chains were confirmed in vitro to be specific for cytomegalovirus antigens. In a later genetic analysis, a missense DCLRE1C variant was associated with V-gene and J-gene trimming of TCR beta chains, and the association was replicated in an independent cohort. The classifier was reported to diagnose cytomegalovirus status with high specificity and sensitivity in both the original and validation cohorts. The cohort was sequenced for TCR beta chains only, and without alpha or paired-chain data the features that could be detected were limited. According to a later analysis, most CMV-associated TCR beta chains appeared to be HLA-restricted, and the HLA associations seemed to be driven largely by CMV exposure. In a later genetic analysis, fewer N-insertions in productive TCRs were reported among donors in an Asian-associated ancestry cluster than the roughly 640-donor mean. Sequencing depth was assumed to be roughly uniform across donors in the presence/absence analyses, though that assumption may not hold. Because some donors lacked HLA typing at each locus, the association tests relied only on the typed subset. Compared with equally common non-associated chains, HLA-associated TCR beta chains in a later analysis were more clonally expanded and had lower generation probabilities. CMV serostatus was the only immune exposure information available for the cohort. An earlier analysis of some 590 of the donors showed that most TCR beta V segments appeared in productive rearrangements either about 90% or about 30% of the time, which broadly matched IMGT annotations. When HLA alleles, especially DR and DQ, strongly co-occurred, attributing TCR associations to individual alleles was difficult.

In total, 666 healthy bone marrow donors made up the cohort. Cohort members were all nominally healthy when sampled, although unrecorded immune exposures were likely present. The donor was CMV seropositive and was included in the group of 289 seropositive cohort members. Each donor provided a peripheral blood sample, and peripheral blood mononuclear cells were used for TCR beta sequencing. Genomic DNA was extracted from the blood cell samples with the Qiagen DNeasy Blood Extraction Kit. Libraries were constructed by the immunoSEQ multiplex PCR assay. For the multiplex PCR, a mixture combining 60 forward primers for TCR Vbeta segments and 13 reverse primers for TCR Jbeta segments was used. The CDR3 region of rearranged TCR beta genes was amplified from genomic DNA by a multiplex PCR assay. The amplified TCR beta libraries were sequenced on the Illumina HiSeq System as 87-base-pair reads. Concerning the study's data processing: A later analysis counted approximately 76 million unique TCR beta chains across the 650 to 700 repertoires, and 9.5 million to 11 million of these chains were shared by at least two donors. Raw reads were error-corrected and collapsed into unique sequences by a nearest-neighbor algorithm in which closely related sequences were merged to remove PCR and sequencing errors. CDR3 sequences were aligned to IMGT reference sequences to assign V, D and J gene segments. For a sequence to be retained, a match of at least six nucleotides to both a V gene segment and a J gene segment was required. Rearrangements were classified as productive when the CDR3 lacked stop codons and remained in frame with V and J, and all other rearrangements were classified as non-productive. CDR3 was defined according to IMGT convention as the region running from the second conserved V-encoded cysteine to the conserved J-encoded phenylalanine. The earlier analysis of about 570 of the donors excluded any sequence lacking an unambiguous match to a single V gene segment. In an earlier analysis of approximately 610 of the donors, V segments were called functional above 56.7% productive rearrangements and were called segregating when the between-donor standard deviation exceeded 5%. A statistical classification framework was built to diagnose cytomegalovirus status from the catalog of TCR beta chain sequences. In a later analysis, V and J genes were assigned by comparing TCR nucleotide sequences against IMGT/GENE-DB human TR gene sequences. In a later analysis, CDR3 sequences and most-parsimonious VDJ recombination scenarios were assigned using the TCRdist pipeline. In a later analysis, every TCR beta chain was defined by the combination of its CDR3 amino acid sequence and its V-gene family, and reads without a unique V-gene family were dropped. To address suspected cross-contamination and a sequencing artifact, a later analysis removed roughly 580 highly shared, low-generation-probability nucleotide sequences. In a later analysis, a clonal expansion index for each public chain was calculated from normalized within-repertoire ranks of inferred template counts. In a later analysis, generation probabilities were computed using a VDJ recombination model fitted to out-of-frame rearrangements, and the results were checked against IGoR. A later analysis scored TCR-TCR, TCR-HLA and TCR-CMV co-occurrence with hypergeometric tests, applying a repertoire-size bias correction to TCR pairs. In a later analysis, false discovery rates were estimated by permuting HLA or CMV assignments 20 times. In a later analysis, co-occurring TCRs were grouped using DBSCAN, and TCRdist sequence similarity was added for clustering within HLA-allele-positive subsets. Repertoires with fewer than 30,000 or more than 120,000 public chains, plus five repertoires with anomalous nucleotide sharing, were excluded from co-occurrence clustering. In its TCRdb copy, this immuneACCESS table keeps in-frame sequences only and misses some clones. Where compared with another copy, unresolved V genes explain less than half of these, and the others have no known cause. V and J calls plus clone size are reproduced from that table; the DNA served to infer D and trimming. The sample contains about 190,000 clones, about 83% of them found a single time. The top ten clones comprise approximately 6% of the sample.

About this clone itself: It lacks a known antigen. Base quality data are lacking; no much larger clone is found one base away.

This receptor was identified in a woman in her 30s in good health and CMV-seropositive. Material for sequencing was PBMCs.

In nucleotides, the sequence is TGTGCCACCAGCAGAGTAGGGGTCGGCACAGATACGCAGTATTTT. This yields the protein CATSRVGVGTDTQYF. The sequence links TRBV15 to TRBJ2-3; possibly the D gene is TRBD1, per 5 matching bases. CDR1 and CDR2 (LNHNV, YYDKDF) derive from the germline V gene (reference sequence). Spanning cysteine to phenylalanine, the CDR3 consists of 15 amino acids. This entry keeps only the CDR3 DNA: 45 bases, framed from base 1. V and J lose 1 base and 1 base, and a span of 9 bases separates them.